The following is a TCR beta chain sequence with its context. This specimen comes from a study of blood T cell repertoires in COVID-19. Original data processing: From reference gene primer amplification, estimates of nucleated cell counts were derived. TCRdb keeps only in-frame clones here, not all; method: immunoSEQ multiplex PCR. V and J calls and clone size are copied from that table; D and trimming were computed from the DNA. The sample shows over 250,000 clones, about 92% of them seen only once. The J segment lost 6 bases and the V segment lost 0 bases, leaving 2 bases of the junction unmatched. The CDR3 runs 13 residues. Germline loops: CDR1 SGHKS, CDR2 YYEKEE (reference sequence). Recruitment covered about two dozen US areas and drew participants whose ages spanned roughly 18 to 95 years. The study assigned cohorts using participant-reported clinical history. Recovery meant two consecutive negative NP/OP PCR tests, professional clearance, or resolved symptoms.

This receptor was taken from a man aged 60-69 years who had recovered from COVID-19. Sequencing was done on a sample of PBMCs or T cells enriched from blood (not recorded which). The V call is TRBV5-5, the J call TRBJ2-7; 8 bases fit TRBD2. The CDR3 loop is CASSLGLASEQYF. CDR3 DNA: TGTGCCAGCAGCTTGGGACTAGCGTCCGAGCAGTACTTC.